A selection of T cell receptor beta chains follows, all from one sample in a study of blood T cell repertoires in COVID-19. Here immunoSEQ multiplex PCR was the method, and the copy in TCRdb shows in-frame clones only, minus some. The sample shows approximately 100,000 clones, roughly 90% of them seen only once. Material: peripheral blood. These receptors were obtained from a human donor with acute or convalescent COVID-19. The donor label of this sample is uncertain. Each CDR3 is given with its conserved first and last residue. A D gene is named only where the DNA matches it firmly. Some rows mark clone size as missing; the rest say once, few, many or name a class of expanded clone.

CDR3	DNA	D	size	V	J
CASRSTGGDYGYTF	TGTGCCAGCAGATCTACAGGGGGGGACTATGGCTACACCTTC	TRBD1	once	TRBV28	TRBJ1-2
CASSLDTYTEAFF	TGTGCCAGCAGCCTTGACACCTACACTGAAGCTTTCTTT	-	-	TRBV9	TRBJ1-1
CSAIQGATGEKLFF	TGCAGCGCGATACAGGGGGCGACTGGGGAAAAACTGTTTTTT	TRBD1	-	TRBV29-1	TRBJ1-4
CASSYWTGSGTEAFF	TGTGCCAGCAGTTATTGGACAGGGTCGGGTACTGAAGCTTTCTTT	TRBD1	once	TRBV6-5	TRBJ1-1
CASSLSSYEQYF	TGTGCCAGCAGTTTGAGCTCCTACGAGCAGTACTTC	-	once	TRBV2	TRBJ2-7
CAWSRGLAGPAGGYEQYF	TGTGCCTGGAGCCGGGGACTAGCGGGACCCGCCGGGGGCTACGAGCAGTACTTC	TRBD2	-	TRBV30	TRBJ2-7
CASSQDADRGNQPQHF	TGCGCCAGCAGCCAAGATGCAGACAGGGGCAATCAGCCCCAGCATTTT	TRBD1	-	TRBV4-1	TRBJ1-5
CASSQDTRVHTIYF	TGTGCCAGCAGCCAAGATACCAGGGTCCACACCATATATTTT	-	-	TRBV14	TRBJ1-3
CASSSLGTGYNEQFF	TGTGCCAGCTCAAGCTTAGGGACAGGGTACAATGAGCAGTTCTTC	TRBD1	-	TRBV18	TRBJ2-1
CASSFESSVYEQYF	TGTGCCAGCAGCTTCGAGTCTAGTGTCTACGAGCAGTACTTC	-	-	TRBV5-4	TRBJ2-7
CASSLSGHSYNEQFF	TGTGCCAGCAGCCTTAGCGGCCACTCCTACAATGAGCAGTTCTTC	-	-	TRBV27	TRBJ2-1
CASSSGQPGNTIYF	TGTGCCAGCAGCTCCGGACAACCTGGAAACACCATATATTTT	-	-	TRBV7-2	TRBJ1-3
CASSGQGTQETQYF	TGTGCCAGCAGTGGACAGGGGACCCAAGAGACCCAGTACTTC	TRBD1	-	TRBV28	TRBJ2-5
CSVEERDRQKLFF	TGCAGCGTTGAGGAGAGGGACAGGCAAAAACTGTTTTTT	TRBD1	-	TRBV29-1	TRBJ1-4
CSASRRQGSTGELFF	TGCAGTGCTAGTAGGCGACAGGGGTCCACCGGGGAGCTGTTTTTT	TRBD1	-	TRBV20-1	TRBJ2-2
CASLDRASNQPQHF	TGTGCCAGTCTCGACAGGGCTAGCAATCAGCCCCAGCATTTT	TRBD1	-	TRBV19	TRBJ1-5
CAWSARDRERFF	TGTGCCTGGAGTGCCCGGGACAGGGAAAGATTTTTT	TRBD1	-	TRBV30	TRBJ1-4
CASSQRGSAGELFF	TGTGCCAGCAGCCAAAGGGGCAGCGCCGGGGAGCTGTTTTTT	-	-	TRBV7-2	TRBJ2-2
CASSPGGSEQFF	TGTGCCAGCAGCCCCGGCGGTAGTGAGCAGTTCTTC	-	-	TRBV7-7	TRBJ2-1
CASSFGRGSYGYTF	TGTGCCAGCAGTTTTGGGCGGGGCAGCTATGGCTACACCTTC	-	-	TRBV28	TRBJ1-2
CASSWRGNEQFF	TGTGCCAGTAGTTGGCGGGGGAATGAGCAGTTCTTC	TRBD2	-	TRBV19	TRBJ2-1
CSVWRAQNTEAFF	TGCAGCGTTTGGAGGGCCCAAAACACTGAAGCTTTCTTT	-	-	TRBV29-1	TRBJ1-1
CASSLMQNLAKNIQYF	TGTGCCAGCAGCTTAATGCAGAACCTAGCCAAAAACATTCAGTACTTC	-	-	TRBV7-8	TRBJ2-4
CASSGLAGGRNLYEQYF	TGTGCCAGCAGCGGACTAGCGGGGGGCCGCAACCTATACGAGCAGTACTTC	TRBD2	once	TRBV7-2	TRBJ2-7
CASSPRGDTQYF	TGTGCCAGCAGTCCTAGAGGGGATACGCAGTATTTT	-	-	TRBV27	TRBJ2-3
CASSLQGMTEAFF	TGTGCCAGCAGCTTACAGGGAATGACTGAAGCTTTCTTT	-	-	TRBV11-2	TRBJ1-1
CASSRDGYTF	TGTGCCAGCAGCCGAGATGGCTACACCTTC	-	-	TRBV28	TRBJ1-2
CASSIGAGGLTDTQYF	TGTGCCAGTAGTATTGGTGCGGGGGGCCTCACAGATACGCAGTATTTT	TRBD2	-	TRBV19	TRBJ2-3
CASTGGQGDYGYTF	TGTGCCAGTACCGGCGGACAGGGTGACTATGGCTACACCTTC	TRBD1	-	TRBV3-1/TRBV3-2	TRBJ1-2
CASSSDRGQPQHF	TGTGCCAGCAGCTCGGACAGGGGTCAGCCCCAGCATTTT	TRBD1	-	TRBV7-9	TRBJ1-5
CATSPRQGMNEQFF	TGTGCCACCAGCCCTCGTCAGGGGATGAATGAGCAGTTCTTC	-	-	TRBV15	TRBJ2-1
CASSTGGGGYEQYF	TGTGCCAGCAGTACGGGCGGGGGAGGATACGAGCAGTACTTC	TRBD2	-	TRBV28	TRBJ2-7
CASSGPAGSYNEQFF	TGTGCCAGCAGCGGCCCAGCGGGCAGCTACAATGAGCAGTTCTTC	-	-	TRBV2	TRBJ2-1
CASSRRTSGGGDEQYF	TGTGCCAGCAGCCGCCGAACTAGCGGGGGGGGCGACGAGCAGTACTTC	TRBD2	-	TRBV3-1/TRBV3-2	TRBJ2-7
CASNPGTVLSETQYF	TGTGCCAGTAACCCGGGAACAGTCCTGTCAGAGACCCAGTACTTC	-	once	TRBV19	TRBJ2-5
CASSVQGPEAFF	TGTGCCAGCAGCGTTCAGGGGCCTGAAGCTTTCTTT	-	-	TRBV28	TRBJ1-1
CASRSTSGGYEQYF	TGTGCCAGCAGGTCTACTAGCGGGGGTTACGAGCAGTACTTC	TRBD2	-	TRBV6-5	TRBJ2-7
CASSDTGQGMDEQYF	TGTGCCAGCAGCGACACGGGACAGGGGATGGACGAGCAGTACTTC	TRBD1	-	TRBV14	TRBJ2-7
CASSVAGAATGELFF	TGTGCCAGCAGCGTAGCGGGAGCGGCGACCGGGGAGCTGTTTTTT	TRBD2	few	TRBV3-1/TRBV3-2	TRBJ2-2
CASSLSPVEHWLYGYTF	TGTGCCAGCAGTTTATCCCCCGTTGAGCACTGGTTGTATGGCTACACCTTC	-	-	TRBV27	TRBJ1-2
CASALTSYQPQHF	TGTGCTAGTGCCTTGACAAGTTATCAGCCCCAGCATTTT	-	-	TRBV12-5	TRBJ1-5
CASSLTRGPSSYNEQFF	TGTGCCAGCAGCCTCACTAGGGGGCCTAGCTCCTACAATGAGCAGTTCTTC	TRBD1	-	TRBV11-2	TRBJ2-1
CASSGGLAATNTGELFF	TGTGCCAGCAGTGGGGGACTAGCGGCGACGAACACCGGGGAGCTGTTTTTT	TRBD2	-	TRBV6-2/TRBV6-3	TRBJ2-2
CASSHREGYTF	TGTGCCAGCAGTCACAGGGAGGGTTACACCTTC	-	-	TRBV28	TRBJ1-2
CASNSAGYEQFF	TGTGCCAGCAATTCCGCAGGGTATGAGCAGTTCTTC	-	-	TRBV6-6	TRBJ2-1
CASTKTPYTPSYGYTF	TGTGCCAGCACGAAAACTCCATATACACCTAGCTATGGCTACACCTTC	-	-	TRBV19	TRBJ1-2
CASSSSGEGYSPLHF	TGTGCCAGCAGTTCTTCAGGGGAAGGGTATTCACCCCTCCACTTT	-	-	TRBV28	TRBJ1-6
CASSLEAGGSRGQYF	TGTGCCAGCAGCTTAGAGGCGGGAGGCTCCCGGGGGCAGTATTTT	TRBD2	-	TRBV7-8	TRBJ2-3
CASSFDRGDNEQFF	TGTGCCAGCAGCTTCGACAGGGGGGACAATGAGCAGTTCTTC	TRBD1	-	TRBV7-3	TRBJ2-1
CASSLETRNSPLHF	TGTGCCAGCAGCTTAGAGACGAGGAATTCACCCCTCCACTTT	-	-	TRBV7-2	TRBJ1-6
CASSERRSSYNEQFF	TGTGCCAGCAGTGAAAGGCGGAGCTCCTACAATGAGCAGTTCTTC	-	-	TRBV6-1	TRBJ2-1
CASSQSLPAGAFTYEQYF	TGTGCCAGCAGCCAAAGCCTACCAGCGGGGGCCTTTACTTACGAGCAGTACTTC	TRBD2	-	TRBV4-2	TRBJ2-7